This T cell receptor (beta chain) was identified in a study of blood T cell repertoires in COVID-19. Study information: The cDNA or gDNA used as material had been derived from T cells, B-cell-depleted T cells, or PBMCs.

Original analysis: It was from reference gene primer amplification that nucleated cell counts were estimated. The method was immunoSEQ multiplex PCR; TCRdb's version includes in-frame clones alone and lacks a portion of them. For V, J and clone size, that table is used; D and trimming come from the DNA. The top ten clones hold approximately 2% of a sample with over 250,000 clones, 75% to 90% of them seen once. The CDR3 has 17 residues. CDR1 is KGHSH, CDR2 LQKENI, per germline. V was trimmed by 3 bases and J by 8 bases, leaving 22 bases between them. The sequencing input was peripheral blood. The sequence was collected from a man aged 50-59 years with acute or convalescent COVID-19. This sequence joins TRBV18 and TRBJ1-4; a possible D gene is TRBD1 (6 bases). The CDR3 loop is CASSPGQATLGGEKLFF. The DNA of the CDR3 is TGTGCCAGCTCACCCGGGCAGGCAACTTTAGGGGGAGAAAAACTGTTTTTT.